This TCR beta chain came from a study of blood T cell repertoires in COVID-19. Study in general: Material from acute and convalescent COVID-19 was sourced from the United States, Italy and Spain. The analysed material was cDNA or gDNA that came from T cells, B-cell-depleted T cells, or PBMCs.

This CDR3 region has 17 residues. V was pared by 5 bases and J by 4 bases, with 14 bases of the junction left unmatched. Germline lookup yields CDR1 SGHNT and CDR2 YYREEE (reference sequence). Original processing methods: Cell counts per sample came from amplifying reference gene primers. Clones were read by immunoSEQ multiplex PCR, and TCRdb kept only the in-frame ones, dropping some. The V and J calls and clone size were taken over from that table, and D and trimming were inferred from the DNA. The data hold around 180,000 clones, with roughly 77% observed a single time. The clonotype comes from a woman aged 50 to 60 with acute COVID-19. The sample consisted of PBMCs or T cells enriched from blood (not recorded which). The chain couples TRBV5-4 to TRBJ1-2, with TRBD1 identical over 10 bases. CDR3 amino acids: CASSTTGGATRGYGYTF. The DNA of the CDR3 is TGTGCCAGCAGTACGACAGGGGGCGCGACCCGAGGCTATGGCTACACCTTC.